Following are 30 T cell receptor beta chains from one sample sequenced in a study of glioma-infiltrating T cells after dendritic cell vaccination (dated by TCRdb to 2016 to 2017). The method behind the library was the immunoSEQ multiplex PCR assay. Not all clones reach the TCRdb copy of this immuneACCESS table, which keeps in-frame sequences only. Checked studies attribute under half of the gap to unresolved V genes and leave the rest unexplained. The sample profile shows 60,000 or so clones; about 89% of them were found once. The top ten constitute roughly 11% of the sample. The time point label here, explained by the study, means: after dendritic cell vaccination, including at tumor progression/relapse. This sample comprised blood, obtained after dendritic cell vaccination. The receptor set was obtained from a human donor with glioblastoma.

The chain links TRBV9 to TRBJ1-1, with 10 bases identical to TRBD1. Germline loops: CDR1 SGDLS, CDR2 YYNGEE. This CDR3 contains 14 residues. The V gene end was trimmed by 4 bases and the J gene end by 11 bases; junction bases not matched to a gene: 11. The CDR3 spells CASSTGQGVGEAFF. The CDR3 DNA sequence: TGTGCCAGCAGCACCGGACAGGGGGTTGGTGAGGCTTTCTTT. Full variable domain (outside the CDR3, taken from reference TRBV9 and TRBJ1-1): DSGVTQTPKHLITATGQRVTLRCSPRSGDLSVYWYQQSLDQGLQFLIQYYNGEERAKGNILERFSAQQFPDLHSELNLSSLELGDSALYFCASSTGQGVGEAFFGQGTRLTVV.

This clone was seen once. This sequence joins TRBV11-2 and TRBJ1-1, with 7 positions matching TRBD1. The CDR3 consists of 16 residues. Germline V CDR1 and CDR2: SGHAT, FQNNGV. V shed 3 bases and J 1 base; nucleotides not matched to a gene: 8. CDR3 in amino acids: CASSFDERTGNTEAFF. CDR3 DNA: TGTGCCAGCAGCTTCGACGAGCGGACAGGGAACACTGAAGCTTTCTTT. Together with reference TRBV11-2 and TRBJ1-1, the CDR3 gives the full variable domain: EAGVAQSPRYKIIEKRQSVAFWCNPISGHATLYWYQQILGQGPKLLIQFQNNGVVDDSQLPKDRFSAERLKGVDSTLKIQPAKLEDSAVYLCASSFDERTGNTEAFFGQGTRLTVV.

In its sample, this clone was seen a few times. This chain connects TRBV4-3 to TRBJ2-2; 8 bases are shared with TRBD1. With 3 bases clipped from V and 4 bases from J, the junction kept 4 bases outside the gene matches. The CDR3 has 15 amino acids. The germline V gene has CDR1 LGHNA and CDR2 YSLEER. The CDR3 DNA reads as TGCGCCAGCAGCCAGGACAGGGTAGCCACCGGGGAGCTGTTTTTT. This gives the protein CASSQDRVATGELFF.

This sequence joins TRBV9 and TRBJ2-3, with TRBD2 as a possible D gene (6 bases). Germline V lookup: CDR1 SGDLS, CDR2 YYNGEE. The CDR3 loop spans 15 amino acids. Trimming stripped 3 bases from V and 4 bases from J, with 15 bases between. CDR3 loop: CASSARSTSSDTQYF. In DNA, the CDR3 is TGTGCCAGCAGCGCCAGATCCACTAGCTCAGATACGCAGTATTTT. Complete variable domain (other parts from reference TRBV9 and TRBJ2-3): DSGVTQTPKHLITATGQRVTLRCSPRSGDLSVYWYQQSLDQGLQFLIQYYNGEERAKGNILERFSAQQFPDLHSELNLSSLELGDSALYFCASSARSTSSDTQYFGPGTRLTVL.

The CDR3 protein is CASSINGMNTEAFF. The CDR3 DNA reads TGTGCCAGTAGTATAAACGGTATGAACACTGAAGCTTTCTTT. The chain has TRBV19 and TRBJ1-1; D is undetermined. The germline V gene has CDR1 LNHDA and CDR2 SQIVND (reference sequence). The CDR3 consists of 14 residues. With 2 bases removed from V and 0 bases from J, the gap between germline ends came to 7 bases. Together with reference TRBV19 and TRBJ1-1, the CDR3 gives the full variable domain: DGGITQSPKYLFRKEGQNVTLSCEQNLNHDAMYWYRQDPGQGLRLIYYSQIVNDFQKGDIAEGYSVSREKKESFPLTVTSAQKNPTAFYLCASSINGMNTEAFFGQGTRLTVV.

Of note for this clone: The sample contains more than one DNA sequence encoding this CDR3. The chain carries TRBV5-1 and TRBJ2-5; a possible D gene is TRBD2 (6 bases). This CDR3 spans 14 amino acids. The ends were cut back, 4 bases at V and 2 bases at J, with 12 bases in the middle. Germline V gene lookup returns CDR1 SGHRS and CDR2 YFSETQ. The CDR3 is CASSLGGVQETQYF. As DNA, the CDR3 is TGCGCCAGCAGCCTTGGAGGGGTTCAAGAGACCCAGTACTTC.

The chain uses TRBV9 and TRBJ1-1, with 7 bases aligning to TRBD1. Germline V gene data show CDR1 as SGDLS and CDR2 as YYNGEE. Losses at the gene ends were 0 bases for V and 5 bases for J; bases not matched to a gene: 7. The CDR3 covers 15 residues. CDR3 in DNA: TGTGCCAGCAGCGTAGCTACAGGGGCGGTTACTGAAGCTTTCTTT. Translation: CASSVATGAVTEAFF.

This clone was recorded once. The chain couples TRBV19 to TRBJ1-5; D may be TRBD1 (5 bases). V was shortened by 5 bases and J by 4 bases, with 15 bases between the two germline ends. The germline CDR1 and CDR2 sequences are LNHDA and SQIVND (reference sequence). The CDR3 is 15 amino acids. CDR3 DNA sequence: TGTGCCAGTAGTTCAGGGATCGCGGGGAATCAGCCCCAGCATTTT. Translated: CASSSGIAGNQPQHF.

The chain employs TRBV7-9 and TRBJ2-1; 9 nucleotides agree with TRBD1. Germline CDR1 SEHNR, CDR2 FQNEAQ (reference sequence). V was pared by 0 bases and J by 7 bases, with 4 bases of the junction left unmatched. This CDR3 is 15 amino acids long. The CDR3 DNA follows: TGTGCCAGCAGCTTAGCTTTTGGGACAGGGAATGAGCAGTTCTTC. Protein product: CASSLAFGTGNEQFF.

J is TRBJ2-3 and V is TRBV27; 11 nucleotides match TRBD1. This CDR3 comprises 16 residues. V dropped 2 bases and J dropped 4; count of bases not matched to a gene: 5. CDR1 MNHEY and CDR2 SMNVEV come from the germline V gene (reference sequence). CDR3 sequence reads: CASSLQGQGVSDTQYF. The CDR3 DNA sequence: TGTGCCAGCAGTTTACAGGGACAGGGGGTATCAGATACGCAGTATTTT.

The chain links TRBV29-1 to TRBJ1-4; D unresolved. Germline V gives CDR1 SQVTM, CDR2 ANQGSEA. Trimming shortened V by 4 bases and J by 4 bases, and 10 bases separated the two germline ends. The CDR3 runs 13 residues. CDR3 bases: TGCAGCGTTGGTGAACAGCTTAATGAAAAACTGTTTTTT. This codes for CSVGEQLNEKLFF.

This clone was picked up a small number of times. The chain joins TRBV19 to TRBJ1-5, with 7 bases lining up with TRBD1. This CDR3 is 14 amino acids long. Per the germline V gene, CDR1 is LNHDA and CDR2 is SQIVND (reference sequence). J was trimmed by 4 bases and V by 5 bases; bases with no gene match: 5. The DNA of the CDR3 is TGTGCCAGTAGTCCGCAACAGGGGAATCAGCCCCAGCATTTT. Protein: CASSPQQGNQPQHF.

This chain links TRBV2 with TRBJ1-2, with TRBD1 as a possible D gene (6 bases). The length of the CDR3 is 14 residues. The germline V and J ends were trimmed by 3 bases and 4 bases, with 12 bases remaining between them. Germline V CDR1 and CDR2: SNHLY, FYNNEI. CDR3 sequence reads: CASSDPQGTYGYTF. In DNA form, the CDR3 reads TGTGCCAGCAGTGATCCGCAGGGGACCTATGGCTACACCTTC. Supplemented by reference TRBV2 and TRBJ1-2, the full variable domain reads EPEVTQTPSHQVTQMGQEVILRCVPISNHLYFYWYRQILGQKVEFLVSFYNNEISEKSEIFDDQFSVERPDGSNFTLKIRSTKLEDSAMYFCASSDPQGTYGYTFGSGTRLTVV.

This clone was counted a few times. CDR3 nucleotides: TGTGCCAGCAGCTCCACCCTAGCGGGAGGTTCCAGAAACATTCAGTACTTC. Translated, it gives CASSSTLAGGSRNIQYF. The V call is TRBV7-2, the J call TRBJ2-4; 11 bases map to TRBD2. This CDR3 contains 17 residues. Germline V gene lookup returns CDR1 SGHTA and CDR2 FQGNSA. The V gene end was trimmed by 4 bases and the J gene end by 6 bases; junction bases not matched to a gene: 11.

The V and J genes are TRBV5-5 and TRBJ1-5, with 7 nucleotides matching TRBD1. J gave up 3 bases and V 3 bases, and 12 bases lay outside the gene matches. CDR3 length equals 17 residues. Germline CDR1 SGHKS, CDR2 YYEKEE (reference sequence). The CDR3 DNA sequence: TGTGCCAGCAGCTCGCCCGTTTCGGGACAGCCCAATCAGCCCCAGCATTTT. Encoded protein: CASSSPVSGQPNQPQHF.

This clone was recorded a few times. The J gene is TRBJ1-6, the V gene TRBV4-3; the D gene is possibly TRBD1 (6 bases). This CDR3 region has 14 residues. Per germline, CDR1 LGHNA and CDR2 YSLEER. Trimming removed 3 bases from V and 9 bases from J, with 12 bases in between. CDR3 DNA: TGCGCCAGCAGCCATACAGGGTCGGGTTCACCCCTCCACTTT. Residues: CASSHTGSGSPLHF.

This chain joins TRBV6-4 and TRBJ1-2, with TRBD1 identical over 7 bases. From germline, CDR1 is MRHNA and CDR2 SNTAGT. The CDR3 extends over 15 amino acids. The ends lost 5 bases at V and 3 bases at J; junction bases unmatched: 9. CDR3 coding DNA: TGTGCCAGCAGTCCGACTGTTGGGACAGACTATGGCTACACCTTC. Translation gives CASSPTVGTDYGYTF.

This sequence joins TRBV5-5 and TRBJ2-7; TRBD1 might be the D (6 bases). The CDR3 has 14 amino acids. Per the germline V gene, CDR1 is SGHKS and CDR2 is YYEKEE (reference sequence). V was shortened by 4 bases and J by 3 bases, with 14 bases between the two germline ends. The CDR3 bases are TGTGCCAGCAGCATACGGACAGACTACTACGAGCAGTACTTC. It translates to CASSIRTDYYEQYF.

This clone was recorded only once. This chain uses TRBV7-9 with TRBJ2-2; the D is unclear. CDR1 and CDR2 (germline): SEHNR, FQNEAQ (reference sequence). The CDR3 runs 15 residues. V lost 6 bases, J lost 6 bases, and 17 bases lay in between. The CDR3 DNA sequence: TGTGCCAGCAGACCACAGACCCGTTCGCCCGGGGAGCTGTTTTTT. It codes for CASRPQTRSPGELFF.

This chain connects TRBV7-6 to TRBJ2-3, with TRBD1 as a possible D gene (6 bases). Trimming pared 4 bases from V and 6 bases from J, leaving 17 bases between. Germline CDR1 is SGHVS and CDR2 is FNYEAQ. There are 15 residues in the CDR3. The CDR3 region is CASSSSGQALDTQYF. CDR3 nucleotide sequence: TGTGCCAGCAGCTCCTCGGGACAAGCTTTGGATACGCAGTATTTT. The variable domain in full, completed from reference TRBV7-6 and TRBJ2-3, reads GAGVSQSPRYKVTKRGQDVALRCDPISGHVSLYWYRQALGQGPEFLTYFNYEAQQDKSGLPNDRFSAERPEGSISTLTIQRTEQRDSAMYRCASSSSGQALDTQYFGPGTRLTVL.

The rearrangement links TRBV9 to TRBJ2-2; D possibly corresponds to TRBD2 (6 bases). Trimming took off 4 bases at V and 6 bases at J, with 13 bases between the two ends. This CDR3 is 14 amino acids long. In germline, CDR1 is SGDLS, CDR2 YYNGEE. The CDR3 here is CASSRGLLAGELFF. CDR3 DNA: TGTGCCAGCAGCCGGGGACTCCTTGCCGGGGAGCTGTTTTTT.

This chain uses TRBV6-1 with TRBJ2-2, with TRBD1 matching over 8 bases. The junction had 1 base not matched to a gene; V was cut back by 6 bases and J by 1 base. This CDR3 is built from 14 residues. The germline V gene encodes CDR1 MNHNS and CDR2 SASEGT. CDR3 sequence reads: CASRGQVNTGELFF. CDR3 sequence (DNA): TGTGCCAGCAGGGGACAGGTGAACACCGGGGAGCTGTTTTTT.

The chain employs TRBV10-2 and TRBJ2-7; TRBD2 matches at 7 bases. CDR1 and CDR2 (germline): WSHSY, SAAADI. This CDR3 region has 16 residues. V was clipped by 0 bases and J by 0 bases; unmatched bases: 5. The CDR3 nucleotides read TGCGCCAGCAGTGAGTCGGCGGGGGTCAGCTCCTACGAGCAGTACTTC. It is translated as CASSESAGVSSYEQYF.

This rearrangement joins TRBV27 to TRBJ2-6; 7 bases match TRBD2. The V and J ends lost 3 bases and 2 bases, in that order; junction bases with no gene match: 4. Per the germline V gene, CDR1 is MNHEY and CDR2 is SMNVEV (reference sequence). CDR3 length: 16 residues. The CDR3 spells CASSFQGRAGANVLTF. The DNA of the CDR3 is TGTGCCAGCAGTTTTCAAGGGAGGGCTGGGGCCAACGTCCTGACTTTC.

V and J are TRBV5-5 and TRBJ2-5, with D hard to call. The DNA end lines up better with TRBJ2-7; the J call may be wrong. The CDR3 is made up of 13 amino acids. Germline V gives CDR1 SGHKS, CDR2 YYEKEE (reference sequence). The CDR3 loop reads CASSLRQAYEQYF. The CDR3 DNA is TGTGCCAGCAGCTTGCGGCAGGCCTACGAGCAGTACTTC.

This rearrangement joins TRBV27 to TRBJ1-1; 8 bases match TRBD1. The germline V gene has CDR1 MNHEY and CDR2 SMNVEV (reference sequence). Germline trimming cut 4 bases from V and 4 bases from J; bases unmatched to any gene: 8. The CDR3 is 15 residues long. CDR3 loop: CASSYFKTGATEAFF. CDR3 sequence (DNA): TGTGCCAGCAGTTACTTCAAGACAGGGGCCACTGAAGCTTTCTTT.

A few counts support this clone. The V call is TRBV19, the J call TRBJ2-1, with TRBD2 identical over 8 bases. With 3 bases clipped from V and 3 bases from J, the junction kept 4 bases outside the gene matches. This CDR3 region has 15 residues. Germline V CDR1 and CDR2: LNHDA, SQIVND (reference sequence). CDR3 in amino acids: CASSIGSGVYNEQFF. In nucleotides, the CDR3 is TGTGCCAGTAGTATCGGTAGCGGGGTCTACAATGAGCAGTTCTTC.

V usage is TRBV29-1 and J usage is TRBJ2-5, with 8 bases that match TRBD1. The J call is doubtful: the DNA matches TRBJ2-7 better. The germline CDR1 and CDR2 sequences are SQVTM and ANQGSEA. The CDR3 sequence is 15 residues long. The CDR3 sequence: CSVEDRGHGSYEQYF. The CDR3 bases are TGCAGCGTTGAAGACAGGGGGCATGGGTCCTACGAGCAGTACTTC.

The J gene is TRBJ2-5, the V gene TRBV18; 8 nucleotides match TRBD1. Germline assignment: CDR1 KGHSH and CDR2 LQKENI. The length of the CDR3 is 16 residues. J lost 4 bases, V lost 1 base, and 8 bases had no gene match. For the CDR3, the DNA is TGTGCCAGCTCACCACTAGGGCAGGGGGCAGGAGAGACCCAGTACTTC. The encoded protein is CASSPLGQGAGETQYF. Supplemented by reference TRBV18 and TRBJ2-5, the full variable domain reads NAGVMQNPRHLVRRRGQEARLRCSPMKGHSHVYWYRQLPEEGLKFMVYLQKENIIDESGMPKERFSAEFPKEGPSILRIQQVVRGDSAAYFCASSPLGQGAGETQYFGPGTRLLVL.

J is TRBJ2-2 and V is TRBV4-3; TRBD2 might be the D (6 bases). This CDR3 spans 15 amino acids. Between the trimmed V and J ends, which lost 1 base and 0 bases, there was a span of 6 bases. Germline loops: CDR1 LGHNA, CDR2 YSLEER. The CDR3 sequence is CASSQGLANTGELFF. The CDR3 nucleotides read TGCGCCAGCAGCCAAGGACTAGCGAACACCGGGGAGCTGTTTTTT.